Listed here is a single TCR beta chain. Naive CD8 cells lacked CD45RO and underwent positive selection for CCR7, leaving out terminally differentiated effector memory CD45RA+ cells. The data stem from a study of shared clonotypes between healthy human individuals. Produced via immunoSEQ multiplex PCR; TCRdb's table is partial and in-frame only. The sample contains some 2 million clones, approximately 95% of which appear only once. The clonotype comes from a young man in good health. The material sequenced was naive CD8+ T cells sorted from blood.

The chain's CDR3 is CALGTAYEQYF. CDR3 coding DNA: TGTGCCTTGGGGACAGCCTACGAGCAGTACTTC. This chain connects TRBV30 to TRBJ2-7; 7 bases agree with TRBD1. CDR1 and CDR2 (germline): GTSNPN, SVGIG (reference sequence). The CDR3 is made up of 11 amino acids. The junction had 2 bases not matched to a gene; V was cut back by 7 bases and J by 2 bases. Filled out from reference TRBV30 and TRBJ2-7, the complete variable domain reads SQTIHQWPATLVQPVGSPLSLECTVEGTSNPNLYWYRQAAGRGLQLLFYSVGIGQISSEVPQNLSASRPQDRQFILSSKKLLLSDSGFYLCALGTAYEQYFGPGTRLTVT.